This T cell receptor beta chain was identified during a study of blood T cells in healthy people across ages. Regarding the study as a whole: Leaving the PBMCs unsorted stopped any conclusive comparison of naive versus antigen-experienced cells.

The V gene end was trimmed by 5 bases and the J gene end by 2 bases; junction bases not matched to a gene: 18. The V gene's germline CDR1 is SGHTA and CDR2 FQGNSA. The length of the CDR3 is 19 residues. This clonotype has only a few counts. Its antigen is unidentified. PCR was performed a second time for roughly 7 to 11 cycles using a sample-barcoded 5' primer and a J-beta primer mix. With 12 random nucleotides, a template-switch adaptor tagged each individual cDNA molecule. TCRdb reprocessed the 5' RACE reads with MiXCR, giving one entry per CDR3 protein. This sample has over a million distinct CDR3 sequences, with about 40% found just once.

The sample taken for sequencing was blood. The source of this sequence is a woman under 30 in good health. The chain links TRBV7-2 to TRBJ1-2; 9 nucleotides match TRBD1. This CDR3 reads CASSGLSRDRAKWNYGYTF. Here the CDR3 DNA reads TGTGCCAGCAGCGGACTGTCCCGGGACAGGGCAAAATGGAACTATGGCTACACCTTC. Supplemented by reference TRBV7-2 and TRBJ1-2, the full variable domain reads GAGVSQSPSNKVTEKGKDVELRCDPISGHTALYWYRQSLGQGLEFLIYFQGNSAPDKSGLPSDRFSAERTGGSVSTLTIQRTQQEDSAVYLCASSGLSRDRAKWNYGYTFGSGTRLTVV.